One and the same sample provided the 8 T cell receptor beta chains below, sequenced in a study of blood T cell repertoires in COVID-19. Clones were sequenced by immunoSEQ multiplex PCR, and TCRdb holds only the in-frame ones, with some missing. The data contain approximately 15,000 clones, roughly 87% of them seen just once; the ten biggest clones take up approximately 26%. Sequencing used peripheral blood. The receptors were gathered from a woman aged 70-85 years with active COVID-19.

Comments on this clone: One junction end disagrees with the germline gene, perhaps due to a read error. The chain uses TRBV7-3 and TRBJ2-5; 7 positions match TRBD2. This CDR3 has 13 amino acids. Germline-derived CDR1 and CDR2 are SGHTA and FQGTGA. CDR3 amino acids: CASSLIGGDGLDF. CDR3 nucleotides: TGTGCCAGCAGCTTAATTGGGGGGGACGGTTTGGACTTC.

The chain has TRBV6-1 and TRBJ1-1; TRBD1 aligns across 9 bases. The germline CDR1 and CDR2 sequences are MNHNS and SASEGT. V was clipped by 2 bases and J by 5 bases; unmatched bases: 6. This CDR3 has 15 residues. The CDR3 DNA reads as TGTGCCAGCAGTGAAAGACAGGGGGTGTCAACTGAAGCTTTCTTT. This translates into CASSERQGVSTEAFF.

This rearrangement joins TRBV7-9 to TRBJ2-7, with 8 bases fitting TRBD2. CDR1 SEHNR and CDR2 FQNEAQ come from the germline V gene (reference sequence). The CDR3 spans 15 residues. V lost 3 bases and J lost 6; bases outside the gene matches: 10. The CDR3 bases are TGTGCCAGCAGCTTGACCATAGCGGGATTAAGCGAGCAGTACTTC. Translated, it gives CASSLTIAGLSEQYF.

In this sample, this clone turned up once. The chain combines TRBV10-1 with TRBJ2-7; possible D gene TRBD1, 6 bases. The ends were cut back, 0 bases at V and 4 bases at J, with 19 bases in the middle. CDR1 and CDR2 from the germline V gene are WNHNN and SYGVQD (reference sequence). The CDR3 is 17 amino acids. CDR3 DNA: TGCGCCAGCAGTGAGTCGAGGACAGTCGAGGCGAAGTACGAGCAGTACTTC. Amino acid sequence: CASSESRTVEAKYEQYF.

V and J are TRBV5-1 and TRBJ2-5, with a tentative D call TRBD2 (5 bases). The V end was cut by 4 bases, the J end by 4 bases, with 17 bases between. The germline V gene has CDR1 SGHRS and CDR2 YFSETQ. The CDR3 loop spans 15 amino acids. CDR3 DNA sequence: TGCGCCAGCAGCCACCCCGGAGGCAACGGAGAGACCCAGTACTTC. It codes for CASSHPGGNGETQYF.

This clone was seen a few times. The V gene is TRBV11-2, the J gene TRBJ1-2, with D possibly matching TRBD1 (5 bases). CDR1 and CDR2 from the germline V gene are SGHAT and FQNNGV. V lost 8 bases, J lost 5 bases, and 15 bases lay in between. There are 13 residues in the CDR3. CDR3 loop: CASRNLAGYGYTF. The CDR3 coding sequence is TGTGCCAGCCGTAACTTGGCAGGGTATGGCTACACCTTC.

This chain connects TRBV18 to TRBJ2-1; TRBD2 agrees at 7 bases. Losses at the gene ends were 3 bases for V and 10 bases for J; bases not matched to a gene: 18. The CDR3 totals 17 residues. Germline CDR1 is KGHSH and CDR2 is LQKENI. The CDR3 nucleotides are TGTGCCAGCTCACCTCCAAGGGGAGGGGCCTACTTCTACGAGCAGTTCTTC. As protein: CASSPPRGGAYFYEQFF.

This clone was counted between two and nine times. The rearrangement uses TRBV5-1 and TRBJ1-6; possible D gene TRBD1, 6 bases. V was cut by 0 bases and J by 10 bases, with 17 bases left in between. Per germline, CDR1 SGHRS and CDR2 YFSETQ. The CDR3 sequence is 16 residues long. CDR3 loop: CASSLEGVGGRSPLHF. The CDR3 DNA follows: TGCGCCAGCAGCTTGGAAGGTGTCGGGGGGCGGTCACCCCTCCACTTT.